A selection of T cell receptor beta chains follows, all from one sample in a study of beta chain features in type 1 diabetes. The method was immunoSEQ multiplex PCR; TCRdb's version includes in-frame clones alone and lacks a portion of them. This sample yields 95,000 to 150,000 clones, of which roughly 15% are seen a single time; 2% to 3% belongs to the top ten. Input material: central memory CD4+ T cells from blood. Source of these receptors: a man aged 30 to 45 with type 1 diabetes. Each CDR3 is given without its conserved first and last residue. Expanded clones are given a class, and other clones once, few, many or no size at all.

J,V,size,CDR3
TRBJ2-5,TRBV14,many,ASSRLGALQQETQY
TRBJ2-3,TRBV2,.,ASSEVTGSRTDTQY
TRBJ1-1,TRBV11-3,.,ASSPSLQGITEAF
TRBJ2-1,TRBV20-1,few,SARTGYGQF
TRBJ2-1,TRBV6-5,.,ASSFGTANEQF
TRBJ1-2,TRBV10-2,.,ASTSGYGYT
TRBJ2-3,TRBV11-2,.,ASSLLSGDSTDTQY
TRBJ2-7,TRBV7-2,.,ASSLRPYEQY
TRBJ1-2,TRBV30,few,AWSPVEGSYGYT
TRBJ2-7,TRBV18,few,ASSPRQEVYEQY
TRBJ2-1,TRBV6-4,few,ASSEPGAGEQF
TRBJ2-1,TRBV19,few,ASSRAEDSYNEQF
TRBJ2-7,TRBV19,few,ASSIWDRAYEQY
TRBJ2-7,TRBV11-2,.,ASSLDTYEQY
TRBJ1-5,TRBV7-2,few,ASSLDNWYQPQH
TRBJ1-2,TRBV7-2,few,ASSAALVESYGYT
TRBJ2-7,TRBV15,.,ATSRERDWTSYEQY
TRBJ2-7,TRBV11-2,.,ASSFSDRLYEQY
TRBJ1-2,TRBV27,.,ASSLRAGGNYGYT
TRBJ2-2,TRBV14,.,ASSQVTGELF
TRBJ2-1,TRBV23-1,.,ASSHNNEQF
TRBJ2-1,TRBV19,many,ASRGGLATHNEQF
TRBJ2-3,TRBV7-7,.,ASSLGLDTDTQY
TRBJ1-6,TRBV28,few,ASSPPTGGLPLH
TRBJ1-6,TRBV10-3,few,AISETGIQGGSYNSPLH
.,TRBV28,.,ATIIGTGYLEQY
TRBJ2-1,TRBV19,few,ASSPDYYNEQF
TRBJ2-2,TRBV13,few,ASSHRDRVTGELF
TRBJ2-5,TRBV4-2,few,ASSQGPRGETQY
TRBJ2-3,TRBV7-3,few,ASSFARKDTQY
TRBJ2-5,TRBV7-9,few,ASSLGGQKETQY
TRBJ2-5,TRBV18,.,ASSPRQEETQY
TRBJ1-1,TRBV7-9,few,ASSFSGGTGTEAF
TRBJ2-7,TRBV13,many,ASSITGQGRSYEQY
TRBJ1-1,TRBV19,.,ASKGQMRAEAF
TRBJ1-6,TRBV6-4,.,ASSERERSPLH
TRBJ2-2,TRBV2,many,ASEYTGELF
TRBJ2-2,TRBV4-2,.,ASTPFPGSTGELF
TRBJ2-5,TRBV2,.,ASPRQGTGQETQY
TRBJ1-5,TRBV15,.,ATSRDPSGRYSNQPQH
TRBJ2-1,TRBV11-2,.,ASSSGQGDEQF